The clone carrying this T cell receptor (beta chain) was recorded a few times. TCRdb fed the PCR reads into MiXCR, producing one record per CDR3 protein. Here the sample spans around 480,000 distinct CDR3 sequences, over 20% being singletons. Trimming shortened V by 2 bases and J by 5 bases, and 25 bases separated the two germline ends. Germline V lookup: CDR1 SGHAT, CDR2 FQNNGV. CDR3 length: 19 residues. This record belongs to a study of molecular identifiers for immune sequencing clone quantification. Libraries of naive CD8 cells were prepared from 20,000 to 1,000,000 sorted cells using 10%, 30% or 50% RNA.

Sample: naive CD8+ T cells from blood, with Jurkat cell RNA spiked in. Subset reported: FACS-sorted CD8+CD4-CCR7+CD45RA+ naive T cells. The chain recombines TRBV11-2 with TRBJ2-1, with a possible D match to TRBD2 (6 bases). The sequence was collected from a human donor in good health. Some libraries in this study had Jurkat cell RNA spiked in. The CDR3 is CASSLSPGIDWTINNEQFF. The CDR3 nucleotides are TGTGCCAGCAGCTTATCCCCCGGGATCGACTGGACTATTAACAATGAGCAGTTCTTC.